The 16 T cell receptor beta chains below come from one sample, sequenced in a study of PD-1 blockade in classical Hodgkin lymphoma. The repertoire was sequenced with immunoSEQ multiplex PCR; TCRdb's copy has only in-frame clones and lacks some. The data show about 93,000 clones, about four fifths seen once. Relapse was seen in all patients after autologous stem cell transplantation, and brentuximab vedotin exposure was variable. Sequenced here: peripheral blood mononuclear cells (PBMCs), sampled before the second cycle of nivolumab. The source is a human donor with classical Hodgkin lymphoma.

The CDR3 sequence: CASSSVEGTDTQYF. In DNA form, the CDR3 reads TGTGCCAGCAGTTCCGTGGAGGGGACAGATACGCAGTATTTT. The genes are TRBV6-6 and TRBJ2-3, with D possibly matching TRBD2 (6 bases). Trimming left V 4 bases short and J 3 bases short, with 11 bases between. The germline gives CDR1 MNHNY, CDR2 SVGAGI (reference sequence). The CDR3 length is 14 residues.

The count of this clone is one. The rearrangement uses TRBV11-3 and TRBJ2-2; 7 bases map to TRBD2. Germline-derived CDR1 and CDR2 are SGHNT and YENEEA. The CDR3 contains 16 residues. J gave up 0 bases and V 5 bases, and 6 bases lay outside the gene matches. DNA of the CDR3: TGTGCCAGCAGCGCTAGCGGAGGTGCGAACACCGGGGAGCTGTTTTTT. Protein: CASSASGGANTGELFF.

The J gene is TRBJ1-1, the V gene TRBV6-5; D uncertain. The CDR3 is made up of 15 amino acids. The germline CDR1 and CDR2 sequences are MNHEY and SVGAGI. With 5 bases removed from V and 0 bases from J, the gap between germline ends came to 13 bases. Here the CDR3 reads CASSRHTDVNTEAFF. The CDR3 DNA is TGTGCCAGCAGTCGCCACACAGACGTGAACACTGAAGCTTTCTTT.

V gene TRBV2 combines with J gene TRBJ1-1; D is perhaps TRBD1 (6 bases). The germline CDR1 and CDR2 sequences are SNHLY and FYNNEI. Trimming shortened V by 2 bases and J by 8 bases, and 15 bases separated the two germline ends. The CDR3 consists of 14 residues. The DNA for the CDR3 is TGTGCCAGCAGTGAATTAAGGGGGGGGACCGAAGCTTTCTTT. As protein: CASSELRGGTEAFF.

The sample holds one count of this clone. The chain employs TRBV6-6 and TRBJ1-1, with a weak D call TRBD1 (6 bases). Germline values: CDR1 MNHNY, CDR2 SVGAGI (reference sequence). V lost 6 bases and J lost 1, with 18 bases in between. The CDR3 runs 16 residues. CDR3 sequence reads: CASSLKSGATNTEAFF. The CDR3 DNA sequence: TGTGCCAGCAGCCTTAAATCAGGGGCTACGAACACTGAAGCTTTCTTT.

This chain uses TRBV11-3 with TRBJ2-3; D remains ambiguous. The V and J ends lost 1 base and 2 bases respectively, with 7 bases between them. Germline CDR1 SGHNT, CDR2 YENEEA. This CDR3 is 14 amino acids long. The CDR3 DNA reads TGTGCCAGCAGCTTAGGGCTGTTCACAGATACGCAGTATTTT. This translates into CASSLGLFTDTQYF.

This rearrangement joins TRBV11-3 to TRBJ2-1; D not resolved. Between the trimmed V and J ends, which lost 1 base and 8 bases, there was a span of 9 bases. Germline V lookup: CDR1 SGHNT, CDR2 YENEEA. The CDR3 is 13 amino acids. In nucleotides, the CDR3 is TGTGCCAGCAGCTTAGGGACGGTGGATGAGCAGTTCTTC. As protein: CASSLGTVDEQFF.

In DNA form, the CDR3 reads TGTGCCAGCAGTTACCAGCGGGAGTCTGAGCAGTTCTTC. This encodes CASSYQRESEQFF. This rearrangement joins TRBV6-5 to TRBJ2-1; 8 bases match TRBD2. Germline assignment: CDR1 MNHEY and CDR2 SVGAGI. The CDR3 consists of 13 residues. The ends lost 2 bases at V and 9 bases at J; junction bases unmatched: 3.

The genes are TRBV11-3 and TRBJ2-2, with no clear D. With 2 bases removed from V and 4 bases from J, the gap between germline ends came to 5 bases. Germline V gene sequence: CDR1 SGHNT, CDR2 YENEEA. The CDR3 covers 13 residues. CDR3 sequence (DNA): TGTGCCAGCAGCTTAAGCACCACCGGGGAGCTGTTTTTT. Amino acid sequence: CASSLSTTGELFF. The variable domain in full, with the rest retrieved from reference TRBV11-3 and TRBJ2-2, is EAGVVQSPRYKIIEKKQPVAFWCNPISGHNTLYWYLQNLGQGPELLIRYENEEAVDDSQLPKDRFSAERLKGVDSTLKIQPAELGDSAVYLCASSLSTTGELFFGEGSRLTVL.

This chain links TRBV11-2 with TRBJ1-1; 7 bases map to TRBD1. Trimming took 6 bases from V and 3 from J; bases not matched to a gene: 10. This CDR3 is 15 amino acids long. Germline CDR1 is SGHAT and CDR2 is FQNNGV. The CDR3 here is CASSPEGGGYTEAFF. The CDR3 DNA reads TGTGCCAGCAGTCCCGAAGGAGGGGGCTACACTGAAGCTTTCTTT.

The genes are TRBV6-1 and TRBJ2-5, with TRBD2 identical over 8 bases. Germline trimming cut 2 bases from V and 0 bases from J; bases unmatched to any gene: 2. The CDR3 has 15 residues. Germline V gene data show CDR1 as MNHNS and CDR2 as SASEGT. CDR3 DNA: TGTGCCAGCAGTGAACAGCGGGGGTACCAAGAGACCCAGTACTTC. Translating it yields CASSEQRGYQETQYF.

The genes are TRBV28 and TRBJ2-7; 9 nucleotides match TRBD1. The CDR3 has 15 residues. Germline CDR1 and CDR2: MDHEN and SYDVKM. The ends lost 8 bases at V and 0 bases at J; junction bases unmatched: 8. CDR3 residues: CASERTGQGSYEQYF. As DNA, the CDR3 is TGTGCCAGCGAGCGGACGGGACAGGGCTCCTACGAGCAGTACTTC.

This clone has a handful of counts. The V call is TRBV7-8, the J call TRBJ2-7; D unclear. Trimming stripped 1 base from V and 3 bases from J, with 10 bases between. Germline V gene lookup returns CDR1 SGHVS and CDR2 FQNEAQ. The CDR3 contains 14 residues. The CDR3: CASSLVALGYEQYF. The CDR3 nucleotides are TGTGCCAGCAGCTTAGTTGCTCTGGGCTACGAGCAGTACTTC.

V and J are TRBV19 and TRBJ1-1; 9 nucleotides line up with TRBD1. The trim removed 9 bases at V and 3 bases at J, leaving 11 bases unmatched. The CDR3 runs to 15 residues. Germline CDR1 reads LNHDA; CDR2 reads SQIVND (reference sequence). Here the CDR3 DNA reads TGTGCCAGCAGCAGCACAGGGGGCCATGACACTGAAGCTTTCTTT. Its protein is CASSSTGGHDTEAFF.

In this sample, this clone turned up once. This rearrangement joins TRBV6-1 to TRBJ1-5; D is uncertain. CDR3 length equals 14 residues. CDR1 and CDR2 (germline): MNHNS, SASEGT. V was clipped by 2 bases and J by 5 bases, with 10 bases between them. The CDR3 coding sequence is TGTGCCAGCAGTGAAATGGTGGGATATCAGCCCCAGCATTTT. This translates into CASSEMVGYQPQHF.

The CDR3 region is CASSRSGSRGTDTQYF. The CDR3 nucleotides are TGTGCCAGCAGCCGGAGCGGGAGTCGGGGCACAGATACGCAGTATTTT. V and J are TRBV7-2 and TRBJ2-3; TRBD2 matches 8 bases. This CDR3 region has 16 residues. Trimming took 5 bases from V and 1 from J; bases not matched to a gene: 8. Looked up from germline, CDR1 is SGHTA and CDR2 is FQGNSA. Full variable domain (outside the CDR3, taken from reference TRBV7-2 and TRBJ2-3): GAGVSQSPSNKVTEKGKDVELRCDPISGHTALYWYRQSLGQGLEFLIYFQGNSAPDKSGLPSDRFSAERTGGSVSTLTIQRTQQEDSAVYLCASSRSGSRGTDTQYFGPGTRLTVL.